A single sample gave rise to the 27 T cell receptor beta chains below, sequenced in a study of response to subunit inactivated influenza vaccine (dated by TCRdb to 2017 to 2018). The library was generated by RT-PCR. The instrument was an Illumina HiSeq 2500. TCRdb applied fastp at Q25 and MiXCR to the public reads, then kept only in-frame beta chains. A single entry per CDR3 protein holds the most common genes and DNA from its merged rows. The sample includes 600,000 to 850,000 distinct CDR3 sequences, with about 15% observed a single time. Less than 9% of the sample is held by the ten biggest clonotypes. Specimen: PBMCs from blood, collected 14 to 15 days before vaccination. Every receptor here comes from a man aged 50-59 years who received an inactivated influenza vaccine. Donor details come from another sample of the same person, matched by shared clones.

The chain recombines TRBV10-3 with TRBJ2-4; a possible D gene is TRBD2 (5 bases). This CDR3 region has 16 residues. Germline-derived CDR1 and CDR2 are ENHRY and SYGVKD. Trimming took 0 bases from V and 0 from J, leaving 9 bases between them. The CDR3 DNA reads TGTGCCATCAGTGAGTCGGAGGTGGGAGCCAAAAACATTCAGTACTTC. Its protein is CAISESEVGAKNIQYF.

This clonotype has at least ten counts. In nucleotides, the CDR3 is TGCGCCAGCAGCCAAGATGGAAGGGTTGAGGATGAGCAGTTCTTC. Protein: CASSQDGRVEDEQFF. The V and J genes are TRBV4-3 and TRBJ2-1; no firm D call. This CDR3 contains 15 residues. The V gene lost 0 bases and the J gene lost 8 bases, with 14 bases spanning the gap. Germline V lookup: CDR1 LGHNA, CDR2 YSLEER.

The chain joins TRBV6-2 or TRBV6-3 to TRBJ2-3; 13 nucleotides line up with TRBD2. Looked up from germline, CDR1 is MNHEY and CDR2 is SVGEGT. V shed 3 bases, J shed 7 bases, and the junction held 4 bases outside the gene matches. The CDR3 has 15 amino acids. The DNA for the CDR3 is TGTGCCAGCAGTTATGGACTAGCGGGAGAAAATACGCAGTATTTT. Its translation is CASSYGLAGENTQYF.

The chain joins TRBV7-9 to TRBJ2-5; no clear D gene. The germline CDR1 and CDR2 sequences are SEHNR and FQNEAQ (reference sequence). The CDR3 extends over 12 amino acids. Trimming cost V 2 bases and J 4 bases, with 5 bases left between them. The CDR3 nucleotides read TGTGCCAGCAGCTTAAATATAGAGACCCAGTACTTC. Translation: CASSLNIETQYF. The full variable domain, with the rest looked up from reference TRBV7-9 and TRBJ2-5, is DTGVSQNPRHKITKRGQNVTFRCDPISEHNRLYWYRQTLGQGPEFLTYFQNEAQLEKSRLLSDRFSAERPKGSFSTLEIQRTEQGDSAMYLCASSLNIETQYFGPGTRLLVL.

This chain uses TRBV27 with TRBJ2-3; 8 bases match TRBD1. Germline V gene sequence: CDR1 MNHEY, CDR2 SMNVEV (reference sequence). J gave up 5 bases and V 3 bases, and 4 bases lay outside the gene matches. The CDR3 is made up of 14 amino acids. The CDR3 bases are TGTGCCAGCAGTTTCGTAACAGGGGGAGATACGCAGTATTTT. This codes for CASSFVTGGDTQYF.

This rearrangement joins TRBV30 to TRBJ2-7; a possible D gene is TRBD2 (5 bases). Germline loops: CDR1 GTSNPN, CDR2 SVGIG (reference sequence). With 2 bases removed from V and 3 bases from J, the gap between germline ends came to 11 bases. This CDR3 spans 13 amino acids. CDR3 in DNA: TGTGCCTGGAGTCCGAGGGTCAACTACGAGCAGTACTTC. The encoded protein is CAWSPRVNYEQYF.

The V call is TRBV12-3 or TRBV12-4, the J call TRBJ1-3, with D possibly TRBD1 on 5 matching bases. The length of the CDR3 is 14 residues. V lost 6 bases and J lost 0, with 9 bases in between. The CDR3 here is CASSDSFSGNTIYF. The CDR3, as DNA: TGTGCCAGCAGCGACAGCTTCTCTGGAAACACCATATATTTT.

Ten or more counts support this clonotype. J is TRBJ2-2 and V is TRBV3-1, with 8 bases that match TRBD1. This CDR3 is built from 19 residues. CDR1 is LGHDT, CDR2 YNNKEL, per germline (reference sequence). V dropped 4 bases and J dropped 3; count of bases not matched to a gene: 16. CDR3 sequence reads: CASSPPYWDRRRHTGELFF. The CDR3 nucleotides read TGTGCCAGCAGCCCCCCTTACTGGGACAGGAGACGCCACACCGGGGAGCTGTTTTTT.

This clonotype was observed a few times. V usage is TRBV12-3 or TRBV12-4 and J usage is TRBJ1-1; D unclear. The CDR3 spans 14 residues. Trimming pared 6 bases from V and 5 bases from J, leaving 16 bases between. The DNA of the CDR3 is TGTGCCAGCAGCCAAGCGGGCGGGGAAACTGAAGCTTTCTTT. This gives the protein CASSQAGGETEAFF.

This clonotype was picked up a small number of times. The chain links TRBV4-2 to TRBJ2-3; weak D call: TRBD2 (7 bases). This CDR3 contains 17 residues. Germline lookup yields CDR1 LGHNA and CDR2 YNFKEQ. V lost 4 bases to trimming and J lost 2 bases, with 19 bases between them. Here the CDR3 reads CASSLMPGGPPTDTQYF. As DNA, the CDR3 is TGTGCCAGCAGCCTTATGCCGGGGGGCCCCCCCACAGATACGCAGTATTTT.

The table lists this clonotype with many counts. The rearrangement links TRBV12-3 or TRBV12-4 to TRBJ1-1; no definite D call. The germline V and J ends were trimmed by 3 bases and 0 bases, with 11 bases remaining between them. This CDR3 spans 15 amino acids. The CDR3 coding sequence is TGTGCCAGCAGTTTGGGAGGGAATTTGAACACTGAAGCTTTCTTT. Residues: CASSLGGNLNTEAFF.

The table lists this clonotype with a few counts. V and J are TRBV12-3 or TRBV12-4 and TRBJ2-3; 7 bases map to TRBD1. CDR3 length equals 13 residues. Trimming at V came to 3 bases and at J to 6 bases, leaving 3 bases not matched to a gene. CDR3 region: CASSLRGQDTQYF. DNA of the CDR3: TGTGCCAGCAGTTTGAGGGGGCAGGATACGCAGTATTTT.

This clonotype was counted between two and nine times. The chain recombines TRBV6-4 with TRBJ1-4; D gene ambiguous. CDR3 length: 11 residues. Germline loops: CDR1 MRHNA, CDR2 SNTAGT. With 8 bases removed from V and 5 bases from J, the gap between germline ends came to 6 bases. The CDR3 spells CASVWNEKLFF. The CDR3 DNA sequence: TGTGCCAGCGTCTGGAATGAAAAACTGTTTTTT.

The chain has TRBV3-1 and TRBJ2-1; the match to TRBD2 covers 8 bases. The J segment lost 8 bases and the V segment lost 6 bases, leaving 12 bases of the junction unmatched. The CDR3 consists of 15 residues. Germline CDR1 is LGHDT and CDR2 is YNNKEL (reference sequence). For the CDR3, the DNA is TGTGCCAGCAGGCCGCCGGGCGGGAGGTACGATGAGCAGTTCTTC. Residues: CASRPPGGRYDEQFF.

The chain recombines TRBV10-3 with TRBJ1-3; D call uncertain. V was clipped by 5 bases and J by 2 bases, with 13 bases between them. The germline gives CDR1 ENHRY, CDR2 SYGVKD. This CDR3 contains 15 residues. In nucleotides, the CDR3 is TGTGCCATCAGTAACGATGGGGTAGCTGGAAACACCATATATTTT. Amino acid sequence: CAISNDGVAGNTIYF.

The table lists this clonotype with a few counts. The chain carries TRBV6-2 or TRBV6-3 and TRBJ2-1; 8 nucleotides align to TRBD1. The V and J ends lost 2 bases and 6 bases, in that order; junction bases with no gene match: 3. CDR3 length equals 14 residues. Germline CDR1 MNHEY, CDR2 SVGEGT. The CDR3, as DNA: TGTGCCAGCAGTTACACCGGGACAGGCAATGAGCAGTTCTTC. This gives the protein CASSYTGTGNEQFF.

This clonotype was counted at least ten times. CDR3 residues: CASSQDPQETQYF. DNA of the CDR3: TGTGCCAGCAGCCAAGATCCGCAAGAGACCCAGTACTTC. V and J are TRBV4-2 and TRBJ2-5; D unclear. CDR1 and CDR2 (germline): LGHNA, YNFKEQ. Trimming removed 0 bases from V and 2 bases from J, with 4 bases in between. The CDR3 length is 13 residues.

Turning to this clonotype: Being one base from a much bigger clone, this may be a read error. No conserved phenylalanine or tryptophan ends this CDR3, so it is likely a read error. The rearrangement joins TRBV5-1 to TRBJ2-1; no firm D call. Germline CDR1 reads SGHRS; CDR2 reads YFSETQ. The V end was cut by 0 bases, the J end by 3 bases, with 13 bases between. The CDR3 consists of 16 residues. This CDR3 is CASSLAGISGYNEQFL. The DNA of the CDR3 is TGCGCCAGCAGCTTGGCCGGTATCTCCGGCTACAATGAGCAGTTCTTA.

This clonotype was seen ten or more times. The V and J genes are TRBV4-2 and TRBJ2-3; 7 bases are a match to TRBD2. The CDR3 has 17 residues. CDR1 is LGHNA, CDR2 YNFKEQ, per germline. V lost 7 bases to trimming and J lost 4 bases; unmatched junction nucleotides: 17. CDR3 sequence reads: CASTKDVGSSGADTQYF. CDR3 sequence (DNA): TGTGCCAGCACCAAAGACGTAGGGTCTAGCGGAGCAGATACGCAGTATTTT.

This chain uses TRBV4-1 with TRBJ2-1, with TRBD1 as a possible D gene (6 bases). The CDR3 is 16 residues long. Trimming removed 0 bases at V and 7 bases at J, with 16 bases between. Germline CDR1 reads MGHRA; CDR2 reads YSYEKL. CDR3 loop: CASSQEKGGGRNEQFF. The CDR3 DNA sequence: TGCGCCAGCAGCCAAGAAAAGGGTGGGGGCAGGAATGAGCAGTTCTTC.

This clonotype was counted many times. This chain connects TRBV5-5 to TRBJ1-4; D ambiguous. Germline CDR1 is SGHKS and CDR2 is YYEKEE (reference sequence). V lost 4 bases and J 0 bases, leaving 10 bases between the germline ends. This CDR3 has 15 residues. Written as DNA, the CDR3 is TGTGCCAGCAGCCCCAAATATGCAACTAATGAAAAACTGTTTTTT. This encodes CASSPKYATNEKLFF.

This clonotype was seen only a few times. V and J are TRBV20-1 and TRBJ2-5, with 8 bases aligning to TRBD2. The germline CDR1 and CDR2 sequences are DFQATT and SNEGSKA (reference sequence). This CDR3 spans 14 amino acids. V was clipped by 2 bases and J by 5 bases; unmatched bases: 7. CDR3 bases: TGCAGTGCTAGATTCCCGGGGGGGCCGGAGACCCAGTACTTC. It yields the protein CSARFPGGPETQYF.

This clonotype was seen more than once but under ten times. This chain connects TRBV11-2 to TRBJ2-1, with 8 bases matching TRBD1. J gave up 0 bases and V 5 bases, and 6 bases lay outside the gene matches. The CDR3 totals 16 residues. CDR1 and CDR2 (germline): SGHAT, FQNNGV. The CDR3 loop reads CASSPNGQGSYNEQFF. CDR3 nucleotide sequence: TGTGCCAGCAGCCCCAATGGACAGGGCTCCTACAATGAGCAGTTCTTC. Complete variable domain (other parts from reference TRBV11-2 and TRBJ2-1): EAGVAQSPRYKIIEKRQSVAFWCNPISGHATLYWYQQILGQGPKLLIQFQNNGVVDDSQLPKDRFSAERLKGVDSTLKIQPAKLEDSAVYLCASSPNGQGSYNEQFFGPGTRLTVL.

The gene calls are TRBV9 and TRBJ2-1; the match to TRBD1 covers 9 bases. Per the germline V gene, CDR1 is SGDLS and CDR2 is YYNGEE. J gave up 4 bases and V 0 bases, and 5 bases lay outside the gene matches. The CDR3 runs to 16 residues. CDR3 nucleotides: TGTGCCAGCAGCGTAGGAGGGACAGGGATTTACAATGAGCAGTTCTTC. This gives the protein CASSVGGTGIYNEQFF.

This clonotype was counted a few times. The chain combines TRBV6-5 with TRBJ2-1, with TRBD2 identical over 11 bases. CDR1 is MNHEY, CDR2 SVGAGI, per germline. Germline trimming cut 2 bases from V and 9 bases from J; bases unmatched to any gene: 9. The CDR3 sequence is 16 residues long. CDR3 in amino acids: CASSYDGLAGGSEQFF. In DNA form, the CDR3 reads TGTGCCAGCAGTTACGACGGTCTAGCGGGAGGCAGTGAGCAGTTCTTC.

This clonotype was observed a handful of times. The J gene is TRBJ2-7, the V gene TRBV6-2 or TRBV6-3; D possibly matches TRBD1 or TRBD2 (5 bases each). This CDR3 region has 15 residues. With 6 bases removed from V and 7 bases from J, the gap between germline ends came to 22 bases. Germline assignment: CDR1 MNHEY and CDR2 SVGEGT. This chain's CDR3 is CASRTSGARIREQYF. The CDR3 DNA is TGTGCCAGCAGAACTTCCGGGGCCCGAATAAGAGAGCAGTACTTC.

The table lists this clonotype with many counts. This chain links TRBV7-9 with TRBJ1-4; D is possibly TRBD1 (5 bases). This CDR3 is 14 amino acids long. Trimming took off 5 bases at V and 5 bases at J, with 12 bases between the two ends. CDR1 is SEHNR, CDR2 FQNEAQ, per germline (reference sequence). The CDR3 is CASSQGQENEKLFF. The CDR3 nucleotides read TGTGCCAGCAGCCAAGGACAAGAAAATGAAAAACTGTTTTTT.